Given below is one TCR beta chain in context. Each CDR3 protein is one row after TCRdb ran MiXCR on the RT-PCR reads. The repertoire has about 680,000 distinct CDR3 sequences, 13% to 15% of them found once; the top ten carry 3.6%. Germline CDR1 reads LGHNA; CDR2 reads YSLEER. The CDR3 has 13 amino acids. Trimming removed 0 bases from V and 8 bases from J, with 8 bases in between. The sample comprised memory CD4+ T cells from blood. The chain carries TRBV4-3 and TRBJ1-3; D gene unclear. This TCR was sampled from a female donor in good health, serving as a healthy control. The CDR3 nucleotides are TGCGCCAGCAGCCAAGATTTGGACTACACCATATATTTT. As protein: CASSQDLDYTIYF.